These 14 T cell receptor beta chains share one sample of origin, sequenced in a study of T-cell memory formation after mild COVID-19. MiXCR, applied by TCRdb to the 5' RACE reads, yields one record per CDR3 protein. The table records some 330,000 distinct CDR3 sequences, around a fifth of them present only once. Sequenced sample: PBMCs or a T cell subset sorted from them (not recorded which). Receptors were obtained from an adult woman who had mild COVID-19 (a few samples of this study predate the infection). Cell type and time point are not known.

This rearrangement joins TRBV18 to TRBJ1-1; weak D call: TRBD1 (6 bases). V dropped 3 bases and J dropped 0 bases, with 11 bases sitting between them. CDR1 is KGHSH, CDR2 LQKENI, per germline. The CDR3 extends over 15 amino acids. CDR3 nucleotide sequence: TGTGCCAGCTCACCCACAGGGATGGTGAACACTGAAGCTTTCTTT. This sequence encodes CASSPTGMVNTEAFF. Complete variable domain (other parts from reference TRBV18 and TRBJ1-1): NAGVMQNPRHLVRRRGQEARLRCSPMKGHSHVYWYRQLPEEGLKFMVYLQKENIIDESGMPKERFSAEFPKEGPSILRIQQVVRGDSAAYFCASSPTGMVNTEAFFGQGTRLTVV.

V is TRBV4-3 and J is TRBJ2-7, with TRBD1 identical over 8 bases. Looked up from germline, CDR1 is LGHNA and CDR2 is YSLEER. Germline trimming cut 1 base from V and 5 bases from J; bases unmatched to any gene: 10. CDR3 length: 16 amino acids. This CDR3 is CASSQALRQGADEQYF. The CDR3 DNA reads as TGCGCCAGCAGCCAAGCGCTTCGGCAGGGGGCAGACGAGCAGTACTTC.

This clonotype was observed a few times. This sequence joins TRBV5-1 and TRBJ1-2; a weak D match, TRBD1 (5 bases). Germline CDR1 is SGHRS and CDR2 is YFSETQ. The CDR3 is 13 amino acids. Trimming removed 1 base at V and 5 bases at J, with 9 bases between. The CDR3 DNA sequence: TGCGCCAGCAGCTTGATGACAGATTATGGCTACACCTTC. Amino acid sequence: CASSLMTDYGYTF.

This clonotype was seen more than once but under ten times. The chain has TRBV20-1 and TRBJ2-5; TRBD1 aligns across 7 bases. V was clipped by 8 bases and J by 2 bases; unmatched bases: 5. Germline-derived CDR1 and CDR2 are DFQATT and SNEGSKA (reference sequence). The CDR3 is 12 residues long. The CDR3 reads CSPGQKQETQYF. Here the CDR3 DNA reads TGCAGTCCGGGACAGAAGCAAGAGACCCAGTACTTC.

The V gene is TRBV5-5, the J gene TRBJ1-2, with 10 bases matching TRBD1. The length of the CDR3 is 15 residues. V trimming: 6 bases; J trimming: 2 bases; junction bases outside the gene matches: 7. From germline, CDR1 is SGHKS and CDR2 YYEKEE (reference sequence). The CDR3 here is CASTVPGQGNYGYTF. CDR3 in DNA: TGTGCCAGCACCGTCCCGGGACAGGGGAACTATGGCTACACCTTC.

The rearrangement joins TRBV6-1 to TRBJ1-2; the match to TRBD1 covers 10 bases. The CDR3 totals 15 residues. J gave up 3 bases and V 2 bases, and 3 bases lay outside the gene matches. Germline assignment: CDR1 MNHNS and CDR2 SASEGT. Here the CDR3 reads CASSEWGQGYYGYTF. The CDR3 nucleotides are TGTGCCAGCAGTGAATGGGGACAGGGGTACTATGGCTACACCTTC.

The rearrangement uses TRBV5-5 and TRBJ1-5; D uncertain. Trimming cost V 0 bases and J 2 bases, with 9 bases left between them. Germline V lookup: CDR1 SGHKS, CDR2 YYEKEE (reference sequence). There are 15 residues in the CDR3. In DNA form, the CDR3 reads TGTGCCAGCAGCTTGGATTGGGCAGGCAATCAGCCCCAGCATTTT. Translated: CASSLDWAGNQPQHF.

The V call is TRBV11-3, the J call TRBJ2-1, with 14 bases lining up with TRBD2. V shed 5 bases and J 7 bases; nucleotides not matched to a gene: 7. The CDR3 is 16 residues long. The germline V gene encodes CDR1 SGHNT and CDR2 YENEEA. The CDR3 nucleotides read TGTGCCAGCAGCCATAAGGGGACTAGCGGGGGAAATGAGCAGTTCTTC. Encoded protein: CASSHKGTSGGNEQFF.

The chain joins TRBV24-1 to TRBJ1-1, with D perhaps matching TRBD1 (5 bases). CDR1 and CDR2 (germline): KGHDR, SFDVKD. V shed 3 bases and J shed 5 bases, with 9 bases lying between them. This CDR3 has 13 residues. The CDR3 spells CATSDDWGTEAFF. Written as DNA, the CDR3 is TGTGCCACCAGTGATGATTGGGGGACTGAAGCTTTCTTT.

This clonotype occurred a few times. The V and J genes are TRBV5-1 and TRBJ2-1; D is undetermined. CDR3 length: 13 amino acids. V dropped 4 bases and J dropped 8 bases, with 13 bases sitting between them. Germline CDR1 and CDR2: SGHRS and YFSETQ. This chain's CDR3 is CASSPSRVDEQFF. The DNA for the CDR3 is TGCGCCAGCAGCCCGTCTAGGGTCGATGAGCAGTTCTTC.

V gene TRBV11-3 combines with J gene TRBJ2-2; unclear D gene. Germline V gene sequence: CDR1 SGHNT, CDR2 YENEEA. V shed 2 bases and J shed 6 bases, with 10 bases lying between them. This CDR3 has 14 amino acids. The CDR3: CASSLSQQAGELFF. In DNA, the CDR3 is TGTGCCAGCAGCTTATCGCAGCAAGCCGGGGAGCTGTTTTTT.

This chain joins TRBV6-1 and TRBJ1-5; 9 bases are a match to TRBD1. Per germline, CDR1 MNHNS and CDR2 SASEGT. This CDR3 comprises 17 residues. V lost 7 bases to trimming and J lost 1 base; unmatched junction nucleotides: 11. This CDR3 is CASTRGQGRASNQPQHF. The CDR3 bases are TGTGCCAGCACCCGAGGACAGGGGCGGGCGAGCAATCAGCCCCAGCATTTT.

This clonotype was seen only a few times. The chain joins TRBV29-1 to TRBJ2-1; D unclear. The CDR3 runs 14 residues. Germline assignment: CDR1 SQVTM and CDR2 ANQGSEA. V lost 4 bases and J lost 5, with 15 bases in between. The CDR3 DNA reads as TGCAGCGTTGTAGAAGGTTTAAGTCACAATGAGCAGTTCTTC. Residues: CSVVEGLSHNEQFF.

The CDR3 DNA reads TGTGCCAGCAGCCCTGACCATGGACTAGCGCCTTCCTACGAGCAGTACTTC. Its protein product is CASSPDHGLAPSYEQYF. The chain is built from TRBV7-3 and TRBJ2-7; TRBD2 matches 9 bases. The V and J ends lost 5 bases and 1 base, in that order; junction bases with no gene match: 12. This CDR3 region has 17 residues. CDR1 SGHTA and CDR2 FQGTGA come from the germline V gene.